These 25 T cell receptor beta chains were all obtained from the same sample, sequenced in a study of T cell repertoires in cytomegalovirus infection. TCRdb reanalysed the reads using MiXCR and keeps one entry per CDR3 protein. Altogether approximately 100,000 distinct CDR3 sequences are present, about a quarter being singletons, with the ten largest covering about two fifths. Sequencing was carried out using CD8+ T cells from PBMCs. All receptors derive from a human donor in good health (CMV status not recorded). Some clones in this sample may be carry-over from other donors' samples.

This clonotype was seen at least ten times. The gene calls are TRBV20-1 and TRBJ2-7; TRBD1 agrees at 9 bases. Losses at the gene ends were 5 bases for V and 5 bases for J; bases not matched to a gene: 7. From germline, CDR1 is DFQATT and CDR2 SNEGSKA (reference sequence). The CDR3 extends over 13 amino acids. This CDR3 is CSAWPGQGHEQYF. The CDR3 nucleotides read TGCAGTGCTTGGCCGGGACAGGGCCACGAGCAGTACTTC.

There are a few counts of this clonotype. The chain carries TRBV7-9 and TRBJ2-2; D may be TRBD1 (6 bases). Germline CDR1 and CDR2: SEHNR and FQNEAQ (reference sequence). CDR3 length: 17 residues. Trimming removed 2 bases from V and 0 bases from J, with 13 bases in between. CDR3 bases: TGTGCCAGCAGCTTACCAACACGGACAGCGAACACCGGGGAGCTGTTTTTT. Translation gives CASSLPTRTANTGELFF.

This chain uses TRBV12-3 or TRBV12-4 with TRBJ2-7; either TRBD1 or TRBD2 may supply D (5 bases each). CDR3 size: 14 residues. V lost 3 bases to trimming and J lost 6 bases, with 15 bases between them. CDR3 coding DNA: TGTGCCAGCAGTTTCGGGCCGGGGCAGGGCGAGCAGTACTTC. Translated, it gives CASSFGPGQGEQYF.

The chain links TRBV27 to TRBJ2-3, with TRBD2 identical over 12 bases. Germline V gene data show CDR1 as MNHEY and CDR2 as SMNVEV (reference sequence). CDR3 size: 17 residues. V gave up 2 bases and J gave up 0 bases; unmatched junction bases: 3. CDR3: CASSLRTSGVSTDTQYF. CDR3 in DNA: TGTGCCAGCAGTTTAAGGACTAGCGGGGTGAGCACAGATACGCAGTATTTT.

This clonotype has just a few counts. The gene calls are TRBV19 and TRBJ2-7; 7 bases are shared with TRBD1. Germline V gene lookup returns CDR1 LNHDA and CDR2 SQIVND (reference sequence). This CDR3 has 14 residues. V dropped 3 bases and J dropped 2; count of bases not matched to a gene: 4. As DNA, the CDR3 is TGTGCCAGTAGTATGGACAGGTTTCCCTACGAGCAGTACTTC. Amino acid sequence: CASSMDRFPYEQYF.

In this sample, this clonotype turned up a few times. A read error may produce the germline difference seen at one junction end. The rearrangement links TRBV20-1 to TRBJ1-2, with TRBD1 identical over 7 bases. CDR3 length: 12 amino acids. Germline CDR1 reads DFQATT; CDR2 reads SNEGSKA (reference sequence). The CDR3 bases are TGCAGGGCTAACAGGGGCTCGAATGGCTACACCTTC. It codes for CRANRGSNGYTF.

This clonotype was recorded many times. V gene TRBV7-2 combines with J gene TRBJ2-5, with 7 bases lining up with TRBD2. V was pared by 4 bases and J by 5 bases, with 7 bases of the junction left unmatched. The CDR3 is 14 amino acids. From germline, CDR1 is SGHTA and CDR2 FQGNSA. The CDR3 nucleotides are TGTGCCAGCAGCTCCGGGGGAGGGTGGGAGACCCAGTACTTC. Encoded protein: CASSSGGGWETQYF.

The table lists this clonotype with a few counts. The V and J genes are TRBV7-6 and TRBJ1-1; perhaps TRBD1 as D (5 bases). V was cut by 5 bases and J by 6 bases, with 37 bases left in between. CDR3 length: 21 residues. Looked up from germline, CDR1 is SGHVS and CDR2 is FNYEAQ. The CDR3 DNA reads TGTGCCAGCAGCGAAGACGGGGTCGGAGGGAGAAAAGACAGCTATAACTCTGAAGCTTTCTTT. Encoded protein: CASSEDGVGGRKDSYNSEAFF.

The sample holds many counts of this clonotype. The chain couples TRBV6-6 to TRBJ1-5, with D maybe TRBD1 (6 bases). V lost 6 bases, J lost 0 bases, and 12 bases lay in between. This CDR3 has 15 residues. Germline V gene data show CDR1 as MNHNY and CDR2 as SVGAGI (reference sequence). The CDR3 spells CASRTTGDSNQPQHF. CDR3 sequence (DNA): TGTGCCAGCAGGACGACAGGAGATAGCAATCAGCCCCAGCATTTT.

This clonotype was counted between two and nine times. The chain carries TRBV20-1 and TRBJ2-5; TRBD1 is a possible D gene (5 bases). Germline loops: CDR1 DFQATT, CDR2 SNEGSKA (reference sequence). This CDR3 region has 15 residues. The ends were cut back, 5 bases at V and 3 bases at J, with 19 bases in the middle. The CDR3 DNA is TGCAGTGCTCCGGAAGGGGTCGCAGAAAAAGAGACCCAGTACTTC. Residues: CSAPEGVAEKETQYF.

This clonotype was recorded many times. The chain carries TRBV12-3 or TRBV12-4 and TRBJ2-2, with D possibly TRBD1 on 7 matching bases. Trimming removed 3 bases from V and 4 bases from J, with 12 bases in between. The CDR3 is made up of 15 amino acids. The CDR3 nucleotides are TGTGCCAGCAGTTTCGGTCAGGGGGGCACCGGGGAGCTGTTTTTT. This translates into CASSFGQGGTGELFF.

This clonotype was found many times. Written as DNA, the CDR3 is TGCGCCAGCAGCTTGGCCGCCGGGGAGCTGTTTTTT. Amino acids: CASSLAAGELFF. This rearrangement joins TRBV5-1 to TRBJ2-2; D is unresolved. The CDR3 is made up of 12 amino acids. Trimming removed 0 bases at V and 6 bases at J, with 3 bases between. Germline CDR1 reads SGHRS; CDR2 reads YFSETQ.

The gene calls are TRBV28 and TRBJ1-6; D is possibly TRBD1 (6 bases). This CDR3 contains 14 residues. Trimming took 2 bases from V and 10 from J, leaving 12 bases between them. Germline V lookup: CDR1 MDHEN, CDR2 SYDVKM. CDR3 bases: TGTGCCAGCAGTTTAACAGGGAACAAGTCACCCCTCCACTTT. Translating gives CASSLTGNKSPLHF.

This clonotype was counted ten times or more. V and J are TRBV7-6 and TRBJ2-7; tentatively, D is TRBD1 or TRBD2 (5 bases each). V lost 3 bases and J lost 6, with 9 bases in between. The CDR3 has 12 residues. Germline V gene data show CDR1 as SGHVS and CDR2 as FNYEAQ. CDR3 amino acids: CASSFVGAEQYF. The DNA for the CDR3 is TGTGCCAGCAGCTTCGTCGGGGCCGAGCAGTACTTC.

This clonotype was seen a handful of times. The chain combines TRBV7-9 with TRBJ2-7; TRBD1 agrees at 10 bases. The CDR3 contains 15 residues. J was trimmed by 3 bases and V by 6 bases; bases with no gene match: 8. From germline, CDR1 is SEHNR and CDR2 FQNEAQ (reference sequence). DNA of the CDR3: TGTGCCAGCAGTTCCGGGACAGGGGACCTCTACGAGCAGTACTTC. This translates into CASSSGTGDLYEQYF. Full variable domain (outside the CDR3, taken from reference TRBV7-9 and TRBJ2-7): DTGVSQNPRHKITKRGQNVTFRCDPISEHNRLYWYRQTLGQGPEFLTYFQNEAQLEKSRLLSDRFSAERPKGSFSTLEIQRTEQGDSAMYLCASSSGTGDLYEQYFGPGTRLTVT.

This clonotype was detected only a few times. The rearrangement joins TRBV30 to TRBJ1-5; 7 nucleotides agree with TRBD1. With V trimmed by 3 bases and J by 7 bases, 6 bases remained unmatched. Germline loops: CDR1 GTSNPN, CDR2 SVGIG (reference sequence). This CDR3 is 13 amino acids long. For the CDR3, the DNA is TGTGCCTGGAGCGCCAACAGGGGACAGCCCCAGCATTTT. Protein product: CAWSANRGQPQHF.

The gene calls are TRBV28 and TRBJ2-2, with 8 bases aligning to TRBD1. Germline values: CDR1 MDHEN, CDR2 SYDVKM. The CDR3 has 18 residues. V trimming: 4 bases; J trimming: 5 bases; junction bases outside the gene matches: 15. CDR3: CASSSYRGQGGATGELFF. CDR3 nucleotide sequence: TGTGCCAGCAGTTCCTACCGCGGACAGGGCGGAGCAACCGGGGAGCTGTTTTTT.

This clonotype was counted between two and nine times. The rearrangement links TRBV7-9 to TRBJ1-1; 7 nucleotides align to TRBD1. V shed 6 bases, J shed 5 bases, and the junction held 15 bases outside the gene matches. There are 16 residues in the CDR3. In germline, CDR1 is SEHNR, CDR2 FQNEAQ (reference sequence). The DNA for the CDR3 is TGTGCCAGCAGTTCCGACAGGGCCTCGTGGGAAACTGAAGCTTTCTTT. This sequence encodes CASSSDRASWETEAFF.

The chain combines TRBV27 with TRBJ2-1, with D perhaps assigned TRBD1 or TRBD2 (5 bases each). Trimming left V 6 bases short and J 6 bases short, with 12 bases between. CDR1 and CDR2 (germline): MNHEY, SMNVEV (reference sequence). The CDR3 length is 13 residues. CDR3 bases: TGTGCCAGCAGCCTGGGACCATTCAATGAGCAGTTCTTC. Translating it yields CASSLGPFNEQFF.

CDR3: CASSAGLADYEQYF. CDR3 in DNA: TGTGCCAGTAGTGCGGGACTAGCAGACTACGAGCAGTACTTC. The chain is built from TRBV19 and TRBJ2-7; 9 bases line up with TRBD2. The length of the CDR3 is 14 residues. V shed 5 bases, J shed 3 bases, and the junction held 5 bases outside the gene matches. The germline V gene has CDR1 LNHDA and CDR2 SQIVND (reference sequence).

This clonotype was recorded a few times. CDR3 DNA: TGTGCCAGCAGGGCGCTAGCGGGGGGAATCAATGAGCAGTTCTTC. Translation: CASRALAGGINEQFF. The chain links TRBV6-1 to TRBJ2-1; 11 bases fit TRBD2. J lost 6 bases, V lost 6 bases, and 7 bases had no gene match. The germline V gene has CDR1 MNHNS and CDR2 SASEGT. The length of the CDR3 is 15 residues.

The chain recombines TRBV30 with TRBJ2-7, with 10 bases aligning to TRBD2. From germline, CDR1 is GTSNPN and CDR2 SVGIG (reference sequence). The CDR3 runs 13 residues. Trimming cost V 3 bases and J 7 bases; bases outside gene matches: 6. CDR3 DNA: TGTGCCTGGAGCCAAGGACTAGCGGTAGAGCAGTACTTC. Encoded protein: CAWSQGLAVEQYF.

In its sample, this clonotype was seen many times. The V call is TRBV7-2, the J call TRBJ2-4, with D maybe TRBD1 (5 bases). The CDR3 is 13 amino acids. Germline V lookup: CDR1 SGHTA, CDR2 FQGNSA. V was trimmed by 1 base and J by 9 bases, leaving 10 bases between them. CDR3 DNA: TGTGCCAGCAGCTTAGGAGACAGCCCCATTCAGTACTTC. This gives the protein CASSLGDSPIQYF.

This clonotype was observed many times. The chain recombines TRBV7-6 with TRBJ2-1; TRBD2 aligns across 8 bases. The CDR3 is made up of 17 amino acids. V was pared by 0 bases and J by 1 base, with 5 bases of the junction left unmatched. Germline V CDR1 and CDR2: SGHVS, FNYEAQ. The CDR3 DNA is TGTGCCAGCAGCTTAGCGGGAGCTAGCGGGTCCTACAATGAGCAGTTCTTC. This sequence encodes CASSLAGASGSYNEQFF.

This clonotype was seen only once. This sequence may be a read error, since a much larger clone differs from it by one base. The chain recombines TRBV27 with TRBJ2-3, with a tentative D call TRBD2 (6 bases). The CDR3 has 12 residues. Trimming left V 6 bases short and J 10 bases short, with 14 bases between. Per germline, CDR1 MNHEY and CDR2 SMNVEV (reference sequence). The CDR3 DNA follows: TGTGCCAGCAGGCGGGACGCGACGCCGCAGTATTTT. Translating gives CASRRDATPQYF.